These 28 T cell receptor beta chains were all obtained from the same sample, sequenced in a study of beta chain features in type 1 diabetes. Their target antigens are unknown. General study points: Moderately but significantly shorter TCRB CDR3s were found in Type 1 diabetes patients in all four CD4+ subsets.

Sequencing targeted expressed TCRB transcripts, as all isolated RNA had been reverse transcribed. The method was immunoSEQ multiplex PCR; TCRdb's version includes in-frame clones alone and lacks a portion of them. The table has approximately 730,000 clones, roughly an eighth seen once. What was sequenced was naive CD4+ T cells from blood. These receptors were taken from a man between 18 and 35 years old with type 1 diabetes.

This clone was observed a few times. This chain connects TRBV7-9 to TRBJ2-5, with 8 bases aligning to TRBD2. Germline lookup yields CDR1 SEHNR and CDR2 FQNEAQ (reference sequence). V lost 5 bases, J lost 5 bases, and 7 bases stayed unmatched. The CDR3 contains 14 residues. The CDR3 loop reads CASSPSGGPETQYF. The DNA for the CDR3 is TGTGCCAGCAGCCCCTCGGGGGGGCCGGAGACCCAGTACTTC.

This clone occurred a few times. The CDR3 loop is CSAGRYEQYF. The CDR3, as DNA: TGCAGTGCCGGACGCTACGAGCAGTACTTC. The chain links TRBV20-1 to TRBJ2-7, with D unresolved. Trimming pared 6 bases from V and 3 bases from J, leaving 6 bases between. The germline gives CDR1 DFQATT, CDR2 SNEGSKA (reference sequence). The CDR3 runs to 10 residues.

The CDR3 coding sequence is TGTGCCAGCAGTCTCCTTCGGACAGGGGGCGAGGATGAAAAACTGTTTTTT. Protein product: CASSLLRTGGEDEKLFF. V and J are TRBV27 and TRBJ1-4; 11 bases align to TRBD1. The CDR3 spans 17 residues. Trimming cost V 5 bases and J 6 bases; bases outside gene matches: 11. Germline V CDR1 and CDR2: MNHEY, SMNVEV (reference sequence).

The chain uses TRBV12-5 and TRBJ2-5; 8 nucleotides align to TRBD2. Germline CDR1 and CDR2: LGHNT and FRNRAP. The CDR3 consists of 16 residues. J gave up 5 bases and V 0 bases, and 8 bases lay outside the gene matches. The CDR3 region is CASGLVLGLGGETQYF. Written as DNA, the CDR3 is TGTGCTAGTGGTTTGGTACTGGGACTAGGCGGGGAGACCCAGTACTTC.

With regard to this clone: Other DNA sequences in this sample translate to the same CDR3. The chain joins TRBV5-1 to TRBJ2-1, with 10 nucleotides matching TRBD2. Germline CDR1 and CDR2: SGHRS and YFSETQ. The V gene end was trimmed by 0 bases and the J gene end by 0 bases; junction bases not matched to a gene: 6. This CDR3 spans 18 amino acids. This CDR3 reads CASSLGLAGASSYNEQFF. The CDR3 coding sequence is TGCGCCAGCAGCTTGGGACTAGCGGGTGCTAGCTCCTACAATGAGCAGTTCTTC.

The V gene is TRBV5-1, the J gene TRBJ1-6, with D perhaps matching TRBD1 (5 bases). This CDR3 contains 14 residues. The ends were cut back, 4 bases at V and 7 bases at J, with 12 bases in the middle. From germline, CDR1 is SGHRS and CDR2 YFSETQ. The CDR3 bases are TGCGCCAGCAGCGACCTGGCAGGGAATTCACCCCTCCACTTT. Its translation: CASSDLAGNSPLHF. Full variable domain (rest looked up from reference TRBV5-1 and TRBJ1-6): KAGVTQTPRYLIKTRGQQVTLSCSPISGHRSVSWYQQTPGQGLQFLFEYFSETQRNKGNFPGRFSGRQFSNSRSEMNVSTLELGDSALYLCASSDLAGNSPLHFGNGTRLTVT.

This clone occurred a few times. The V call is TRBV4-1, the J call TRBJ1-1; no reliable D call. Germline values: CDR1 MGHRA, CDR2 YSYEKL. V shed 4 bases and J shed 1 base, with 10 bases lying between them. CDR3 length equals 14 residues. CDR3 in amino acids: CASSLRWGNTEAFF. The CDR3 DNA follows: TGCGCCAGCAGCCTTCGTTGGGGGAACACTGAAGCTTTCTTT.

This clone showed up just a few times. The rearrangement links TRBV28 to TRBJ2-1; 12 nucleotides agree with TRBD2. Trimming removed 7 bases from V and 1 base from J; junction bases left unmatched: 5. CDR3 length equals 16 residues. CDR1 MDHEN and CDR2 SYDVKM come from the germline V gene. CDR3 coding DNA: TGTGCCAGCACCAGACTAGCGGGGGAGTCCTACAATGAGCAGTTCTTC. It codes for CASTRLAGESYNEQFF.

This clone has a handful of counts. The CDR3: CASSTPQGTETQYF. The CDR3 DNA sequence: TGCGCCAGCAGCACACCTCAGGGGACGGAGACCCAGTACTTC. The chain links TRBV5-1 to TRBJ2-5; D perhaps matches TRBD1 (6 bases). From germline, CDR1 is SGHRS and CDR2 YFSETQ. This CDR3 is 14 amino acids long. V dropped 4 bases and J dropped 5 bases, with 15 bases sitting between them.

Here the CDR3 DNA reads TGTGCCAGTAGTGTGGGACCTGGGACTTACGAGCAGTACTTC. Translating it yields CASSVGPGTYEQYF. The chain couples TRBV19 to TRBJ2-7, with TRBD2 as a possible D gene (6 bases). The V end was cut by 5 bases, the J end by 4 bases, with 15 bases between. Per germline, CDR1 LNHDA and CDR2 SQIVND (reference sequence). The CDR3 contains 14 residues. The full variable domain, rest sourced from reference TRBV19 and TRBJ2-7, is DGGITQSPKYLFRKEGQNVTLSCEQNLNHDAMYWYRQDPGQGLRLIYYSQIVNDFQKGDIAEGYSVSREKKESFPLTVTSAQKNPTAFYLCASSVGPGTYEQYFGPGTRLTVT.

The chain recombines TRBV5-4 with TRBJ1-2, with D perhaps TRBD1 (5 bases). V was cut by 5 bases and J by 3 bases, with 11 bases left in between. The germline gives CDR1 SGHNT, CDR2 YYREEE (reference sequence). CDR3 length: 13 amino acids. CDR3: CASSPARDYGYTF. CDR3 nucleotide sequence: TGTGCCAGCAGTCCTGCCAGGGACTATGGCTACACCTTC.

The chain is built from TRBV7-2 and TRBJ2-3; the D gene could be TRBD1 or TRBD2 (6 bases each). V lost 6 bases to trimming and J lost 2 bases, with 15 bases between them. Per the germline V gene, CDR1 is SGHTA and CDR2 is FQGNSA. The CDR3 totals 15 residues. CDR3 nucleotides: TGTGCCAGCAGGGCGAAGGGGGGCTACACAGATACGCAGTATTTT. This gives the protein CASRAKGGYTDTQYF.

This clone showed up just a few times. The rearrangement joins TRBV6-5 to TRBJ2-1; the D is unclear. Germline CDR1 reads MNHEY; CDR2 reads SVGAGI. Trimming shortened V by 0 bases and J by 7 bases, and 16 bases separated the two germline ends. The CDR3 contains 16 residues. In nucleotides, the CDR3 is TGTGCCAGCAGTTACTCGAGTGTCTCCATGGGTAATGAGCAGTTCTTC. Its translation: CASSYSSVSMGNEQFF.

This rearrangement joins TRBV4-1 to TRBJ1-2, with TRBD1 matching over 8 bases. Per germline, CDR1 MGHRA and CDR2 YSYEKL. J was trimmed by 4 bases and V by 0 bases; bases with no gene match: 4. CDR3 length equals 15 residues. Here the CDR3 DNA reads TGCGCCAGCAGCCAAGATCCGACAGGGGCCTATGGCTACACCTTC. Translated, it gives CASSQDPTGAYGYTF.

This clone was counted a few times. J is TRBJ1-1 and V is TRBV12-5, with D maybe TRBD1 (5 bases). The germline gives CDR1 LGHNT, CDR2 FRNRAP. The CDR3 has 16 amino acids. Trimming cost V 5 bases and J 1 base, with 17 bases left between them. The CDR3 DNA sequence: TGTGCTAGTGGTCCCCCCCGGGGGGGTGAGAACACTGAAGCTTTCTTT. Protein sequence: CASGPPRGGENTEAFF.

This clone was recorded a few times. The same CDR3 can be traced to other DNA sequences in this sample. The rearrangement links TRBV6-5 to TRBJ2-3, with D unresolved. Deletions cut 6 bases from V and 4 bases from J, with 8 bases between. The CDR3 is made up of 12 amino acids. In germline, CDR1 is MNHEY, CDR2 SVGAGI. DNA for the CDR3: TGTGCCAGCAGGCCGGCCCCAGATACGCAGTATTTT. As protein: CASRPAPDTQYF.

The gene calls are TRBV15 and TRBJ1-2; D gene ambiguous. Germline loops: CDR1 LNHNV, CDR2 YYDKDF (reference sequence). The CDR3 runs 15 residues. The V end was cut by 0 bases, the J end by 5 bases, with 13 bases between. The CDR3 coding sequence is TGTGCCACCAGCAGAGAATCCCCCCAGACGTATGGCTACACCTTC. Translation: CATSRESPQTYGYTF.

This clone was recorded a few times. This CDR3 reads CAWSPAVQETQYF. CDR3 sequence (DNA): TGTGCCTGGAGTCCGGCGGTTCAAGAGACCCAGTACTTC. The chain links TRBV30 to TRBJ2-5; D not certain. This CDR3 has 13 amino acids. In germline, CDR1 is GTSNPN, CDR2 SVGIG (reference sequence). The germline V and J ends were trimmed by 2 bases and 2 bases, with 9 bases remaining between them. The full variable domain, completed using reference TRBV30 and TRBJ2-5, is SQTIHQWPATLVQPVGSPLSLECTVEGTSNPNLYWYRQAAGRGLQLLFYSVGIGQISSEVPQNLSASRPQDRQFILSSKKLLLSDSGFYLCAWSPAVQETQYFGPGTRLLVL.

The chain has TRBV30 and TRBJ2-5; 7 bases are a match to TRBD1. This CDR3 comprises 14 residues. Germline lookup yields CDR1 GTSNPN and CDR2 SVGIG (reference sequence). Trimming removed 0 bases from V and 3 bases from J; junction bases left unmatched: 4. CDR3 nucleotides: TGTGCCTGGAGTGTACGAGGGGGCGAAGAGACCCAGTACTTC. It yields the protein CAWSVRGGEETQYF.

In this sample, this clone turned up a few times. The J gene is TRBJ2-2, the V gene TRBV10-3; TRBD2 matches at 7 bases. The CDR3 is 15 residues long. V was clipped by 6 bases and J by 0 bases; unmatched bases: 4. Germline lookup yields CDR1 ENHRY and CDR2 SYGVKD. The DNA of the CDR3 is TGTGCCATCAGGATGGGGAGGGCGAACACCGGGGAGCTGTTTTTT. This sequence encodes CAIRMGRANTGELFF.

This clone has only a few counts. The V call is TRBV6-6, the J call TRBJ2-7, with 8 nucleotides matching TRBD1. CDR1 and CDR2 (germline): MNHNY, SVGAGI (reference sequence). Losses at the gene ends were 2 bases for V and 2 bases for J; bases not matched to a gene: 5. The CDR3 consists of 15 residues. The CDR3 is CASSYGTGTPYEQYF. CDR3 DNA sequence: TGTGCCAGCAGTTACGGGACAGGCACCCCCTACGAGCAGTACTTC.

The sample holds a few counts of this clone. Within the sample, other DNA sequences also encode this same CDR3. This chain uses TRBV5-1 with TRBJ2-1; TRBD1 matches 7 bases. Trimming removed 2 bases from V and 6 bases from J; junction bases left unmatched: 2. The CDR3 is made up of 13 amino acids. Germline CDR1 is SGHRS and CDR2 is YFSETQ. Here the CDR3 DNA reads TGCGCCAGCAGCTTACGACAGGGCAATGAGCAGTTCTTC. It is translated as CASSLRQGNEQFF.

This clone was counted between two and nine times. This chain uses TRBV25-1 with TRBJ1-6, with D unclear. This CDR3 contains 16 residues. The germline gives CDR1 MGHDK, CDR2 SYGVNS. The V end was cut by 2 bases, the J end by 8 bases, with 16 bases between. CDR3 region: CASSETNGRRDSPLHF. The CDR3 DNA sequence: TGTGCCAGCAGTGAAACGAATGGACGAAGGGATTCACCCCTCCACTTT.

This clone occurred a few times. CDR3 amino acids: CASSLTTGDTGELFF. The CDR3 nucleotides read TGCGCCAGCAGCTTAACAACAGGGGATACCGGGGAGCTGTTTTTT. The chain recombines TRBV5-1 with TRBJ2-2; 7 bases are shared with TRBD1. The CDR3 sequence is 15 residues long. CDR1 and CDR2 from the germline V gene are SGHRS and YFSETQ. The J segment lost 5 bases and the V segment lost 2 bases, leaving 6 bases of the junction unmatched.

The genes are TRBV30 and TRBJ2-7; the D gene is possibly TRBD1 (6 bases). The V end lost 2 bases, the J end lost 0 bases, and 11 bases lay between the germline ends. Germline values: CDR1 GTSNPN, CDR2 SVGIG (reference sequence). This CDR3 has 14 residues. The CDR3 DNA sequence: TGTGCCTGGAGTTTGGGGGCGACCTCCTACGAGCAGTACTTC. Residues: CAWSLGATSYEQYF.

This clone was picked up a small number of times. The rearrangement links TRBV10-2 to TRBJ2-3; 9 nucleotides agree with TRBD2. The germline V gene encodes CDR1 WSHSY and CDR2 SAAADI. The CDR3 covers 13 residues. V trimming: 6 bases; J trimming: 6 bases; junction bases outside the gene matches: 4. The CDR3 loop reads CASRLAGLDTQYF. As DNA, the CDR3 is TGCGCCAGCAGGCTAGCGGGATTGGATACGCAGTATTTT.

This chain connects TRBV28 to TRBJ1-6; no reliable D call. Germline lookup yields CDR1 MDHEN and CDR2 SYDVKM. The CDR3 is 11 residues long. Trimming shortened V by 4 bases and J by 10 bases, and 5 bases separated the two germline ends. The CDR3 reads CASSSLSPLHF. DNA for the CDR3: TGTGCCAGCAGTTCCCTCTCACCCCTCCACTTT. The whole variable domain, filled in from reference TRBV28 and TRBJ1-6, reads DVKVTQSSRYLVKRTGEKVFLECVQDMDHENMFWYRQDPGLGLRLIYFSYDVKMKEKGDIPEGYSVSREKKERFSLILESASTNQTSMYLCASSSLSPLHFGNGTRLTVT.

This clone was seen a handful of times. For the CDR3, the DNA is TGTGCCAGCAGCCAAGCAGGGCCAGATACGCAGTATTTT. Residues: CASSQAGPDTQYF. The rearrangement uses TRBV4-2 and TRBJ2-3; D is perhaps TRBD1 (5 bases). Trimming shortened V by 1 base and J by 4 bases, and 6 bases separated the two germline ends. CDR3 length equals 13 residues. The V gene's germline CDR1 is LGHNA and CDR2 YNFKEQ.